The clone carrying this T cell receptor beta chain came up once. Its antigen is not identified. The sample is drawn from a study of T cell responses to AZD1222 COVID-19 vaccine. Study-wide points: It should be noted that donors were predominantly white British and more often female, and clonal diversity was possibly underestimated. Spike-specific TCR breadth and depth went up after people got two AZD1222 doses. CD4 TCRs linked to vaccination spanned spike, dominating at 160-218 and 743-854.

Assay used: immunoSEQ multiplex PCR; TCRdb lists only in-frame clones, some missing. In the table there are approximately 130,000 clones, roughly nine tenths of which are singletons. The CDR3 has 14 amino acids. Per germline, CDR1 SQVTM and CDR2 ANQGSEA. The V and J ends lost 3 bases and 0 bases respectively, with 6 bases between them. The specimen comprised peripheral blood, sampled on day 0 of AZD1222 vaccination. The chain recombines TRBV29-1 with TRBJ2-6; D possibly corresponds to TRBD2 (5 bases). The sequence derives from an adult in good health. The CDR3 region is CSVDLASGANVLTF. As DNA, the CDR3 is TGCAGCGTTGACCTAGCCTCTGGGGCCAACGTCCTGACTTTC.